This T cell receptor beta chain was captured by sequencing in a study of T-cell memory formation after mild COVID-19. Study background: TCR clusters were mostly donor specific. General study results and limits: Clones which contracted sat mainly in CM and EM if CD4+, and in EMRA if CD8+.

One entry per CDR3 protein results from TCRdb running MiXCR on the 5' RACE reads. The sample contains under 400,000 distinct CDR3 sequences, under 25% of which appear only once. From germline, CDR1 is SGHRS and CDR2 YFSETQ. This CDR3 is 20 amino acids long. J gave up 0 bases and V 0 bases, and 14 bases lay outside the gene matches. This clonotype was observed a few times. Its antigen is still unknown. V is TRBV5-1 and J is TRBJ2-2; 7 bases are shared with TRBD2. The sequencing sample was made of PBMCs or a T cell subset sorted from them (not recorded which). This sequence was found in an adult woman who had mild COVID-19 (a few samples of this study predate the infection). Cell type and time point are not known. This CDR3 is CASSLVPLEAGFANTGELFF. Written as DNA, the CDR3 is TGCGCCAGCAGCTTGGTACCCCTCGAAGCGGGGTTCGCGAACACCGGGGAGCTGTTTTTT.